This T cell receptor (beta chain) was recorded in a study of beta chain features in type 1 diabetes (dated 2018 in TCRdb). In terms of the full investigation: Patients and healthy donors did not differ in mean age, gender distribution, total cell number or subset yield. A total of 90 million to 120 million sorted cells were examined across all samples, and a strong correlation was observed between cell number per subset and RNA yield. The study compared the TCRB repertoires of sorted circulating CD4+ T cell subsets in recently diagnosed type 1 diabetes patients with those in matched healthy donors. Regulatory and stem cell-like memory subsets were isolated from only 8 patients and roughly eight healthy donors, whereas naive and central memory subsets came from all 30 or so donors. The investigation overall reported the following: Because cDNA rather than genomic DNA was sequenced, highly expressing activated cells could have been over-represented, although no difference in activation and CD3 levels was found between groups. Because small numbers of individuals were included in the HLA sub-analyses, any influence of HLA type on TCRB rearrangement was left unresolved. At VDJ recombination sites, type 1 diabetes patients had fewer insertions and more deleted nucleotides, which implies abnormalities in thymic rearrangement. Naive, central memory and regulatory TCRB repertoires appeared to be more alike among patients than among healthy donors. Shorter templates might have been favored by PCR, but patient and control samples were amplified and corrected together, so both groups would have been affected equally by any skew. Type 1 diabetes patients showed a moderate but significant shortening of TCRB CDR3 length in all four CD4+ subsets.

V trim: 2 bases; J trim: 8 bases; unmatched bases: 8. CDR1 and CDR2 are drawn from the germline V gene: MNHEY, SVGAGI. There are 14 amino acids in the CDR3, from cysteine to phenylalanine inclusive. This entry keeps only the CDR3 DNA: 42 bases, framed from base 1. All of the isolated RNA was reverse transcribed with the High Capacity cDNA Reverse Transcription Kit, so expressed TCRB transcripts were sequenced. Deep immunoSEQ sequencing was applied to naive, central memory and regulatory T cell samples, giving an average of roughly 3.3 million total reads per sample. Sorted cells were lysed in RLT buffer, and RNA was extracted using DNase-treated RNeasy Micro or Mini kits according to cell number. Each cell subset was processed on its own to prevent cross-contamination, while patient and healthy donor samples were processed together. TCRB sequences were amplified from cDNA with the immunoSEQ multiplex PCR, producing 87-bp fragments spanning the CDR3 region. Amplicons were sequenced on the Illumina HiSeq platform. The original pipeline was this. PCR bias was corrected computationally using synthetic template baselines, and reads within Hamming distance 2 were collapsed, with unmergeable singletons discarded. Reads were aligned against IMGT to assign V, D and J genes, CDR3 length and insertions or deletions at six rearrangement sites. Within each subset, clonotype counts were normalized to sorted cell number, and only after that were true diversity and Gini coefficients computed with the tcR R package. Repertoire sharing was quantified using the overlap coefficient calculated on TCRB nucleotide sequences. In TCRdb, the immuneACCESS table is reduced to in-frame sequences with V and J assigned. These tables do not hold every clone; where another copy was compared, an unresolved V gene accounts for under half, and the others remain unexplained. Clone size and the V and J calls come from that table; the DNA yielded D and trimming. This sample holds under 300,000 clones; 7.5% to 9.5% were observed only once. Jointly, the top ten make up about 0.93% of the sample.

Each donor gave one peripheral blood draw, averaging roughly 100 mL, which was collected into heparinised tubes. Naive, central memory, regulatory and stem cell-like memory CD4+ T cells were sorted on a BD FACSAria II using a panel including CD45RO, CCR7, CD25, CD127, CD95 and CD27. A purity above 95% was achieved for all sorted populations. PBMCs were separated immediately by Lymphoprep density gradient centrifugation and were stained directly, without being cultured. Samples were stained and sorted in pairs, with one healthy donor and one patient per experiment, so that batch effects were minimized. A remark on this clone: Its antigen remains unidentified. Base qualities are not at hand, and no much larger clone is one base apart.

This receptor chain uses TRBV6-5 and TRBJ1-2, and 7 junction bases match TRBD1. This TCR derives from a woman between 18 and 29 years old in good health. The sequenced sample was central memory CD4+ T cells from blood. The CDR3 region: CASSYRGQEGGYTF. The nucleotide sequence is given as TGTGCCAGCAGTTACCGCGGACAGGAGGGCGGCTACACCTTC.